This TCR beta chain was captured in a study of T cell responses to AZD1222 COVID-19 vaccine. Sequencing was performed with immunoSEQ multiplex PCR; in TCRdb, only in-frame clones are kept and a portion is missing. The data contain 150,000 to 200,000 clones, 90% to 95% of them singletons. Germline V lookup: CDR1 MDHEN, CDR2 SYDVKM. The CDR3 consists of 13 residues. V lost 1 base and J 4 bases, leaving 5 bases between the germline ends. This clone was seen just once. The chain is built from TRBV28 and TRBJ1-5; D is undetermined. The clonotype was recovered from an adult who received the AZD1222 COVID-19 vaccine. This material consisted of peripheral blood, taken 28 days after the second AZD1222 dose. The CDR3 region has the DNA TGTGCCAGCAGTTTATATGGAAATCAGCCCCAGCATTTT. Its protein is CASSLYGNQPQHF.